The source of this T cell receptor beta chain is a study of blood T cell repertoires in COVID-19. The CDR3 covers 16 residues. Germline V gene sequence: CDR1 MNHEY, CDR2 SMNVEV (reference sequence). V dropped 5 bases and J dropped 4; count of bases not matched to a gene: 12. Measured with immunoSEQ multiplex PCR; TCRdb has only the in-frame clones, and not every one. The table records 250,000 to 350,000 clones, 70% to 90% of them present only once. The source is a woman in her 30s who had recovered from COVID-19. This sequence joins TRBV27 and TRBJ1-2, with TRBD1 matching over 8 bases. The sample consisted of PBMCs or T cells enriched from blood (not recorded which). The CDR3 loop reads CASSGLTRDRLYGYTF. In DNA, the CDR3 is TGTGCCAGCAGTGGGTTAACACGGGACAGGCTCTATGGCTACACCTTC.